A single sample is the source of the 8 T cell receptor beta chains below, sequenced in a study of response to subunit inactivated influenza vaccine. In TCRdb, the RT-PCR reads were re-called with MiXCR into one record per CDR3 protein. The table lists 450,000 to 600,000 distinct CDR3 sequences, around 7.7% of them singletons. Material: PBMCs from blood, obtained 23 to 25 months after vaccination. The receptors shown here come from a man between 50 and 75 years old who received an inactivated influenza vaccine.

This clonotype was counted a few times. The gene calls are TRBV29-1 and TRBJ1-1, with 8 positions matching TRBD1. Looked up from germline, CDR1 is SQVTM and CDR2 is ANQGSEA. The CDR3 has 12 amino acids. With V trimmed by 7 bases and J by 6 bases, 7 bases remained unmatched. CDR3 sequence reads: CSAGQGGAEAFF. CDR3 DNA: TGCAGCGCCGGACAGGGCGGGGCTGAAGCTTTCTTT.

The V and J genes are TRBV5-1 and TRBJ1-2; D remains ambiguous. Germline V gene lookup returns CDR1 SGHRS and CDR2 YFSETQ. The CDR3 covers 15 residues. The V and J ends lost 0 bases and 4 bases respectively, with 13 bases between them. CDR3 sequence: CASSLDGTAFYGYTF. CDR3 DNA: TGCGCCAGCAGCTTGGACGGAACCGCATTCTATGGCTACACCTTC.

The genes are TRBV10-3 and TRBJ1-4, with no clear D. The CDR3 spans 13 residues. Germline values: CDR1 ENHRY, CDR2 SYGVKD. V lost 3 bases and J 6 bases, leaving 8 bases between the germline ends. The CDR3 protein is CAISDSWDEKLFF. CDR3 in DNA: TGTGCCATCAGTGACTCCTGGGATGAAAAACTGTTTTTT.

The chain recombines TRBV29-1 with TRBJ1-4; D is ambiguous. This CDR3 spans 13 amino acids. CDR1 SQVTM and CDR2 ANQGSEA come from the germline V gene. Trimming removed 6 bases at V and 1 base at J, with 9 bases between. CDR3 DNA: TGCAGCGTAGCAAGCAGAACTAATGAAAAACTGTTTTTT. Protein product: CSVASRTNEKLFF. The full variable domain, completed using reference TRBV29-1 and TRBJ1-4, is SAVISQKPSRDICQRGTSLTIQCQVDSQVTMMFWYRQQPGQSLTLIATANQGSEATYESGFVIDKFPISRPNLTFSTLTVSNMSPEDSSIYLCSVASRTNEKLFFGSGTQLSVL.

The rearrangement links TRBV27 to TRBJ2-7; D is undetermined. Trimming took 0 bases from V and 4 from J, leaving 10 bases between them. Germline V gene data show CDR1 as MNHEY and CDR2 as SMNVEV (reference sequence). This CDR3 contains 14 residues. CDR3 in amino acids: CASSLSPIDYEQYF. As DNA, the CDR3 is TGTGCCAGCAGTTTATCCCCGATTGATTACGAGCAGTACTTC.

The genes are TRBV10-3 and TRBJ2-3, with 7 bases aligning to TRBD1. V shed 4 bases and J 2 bases; nucleotides not matched to a gene: 9. The CDR3 length is 16 residues. Germline CDR1 and CDR2: ENHRY and SYGVKD. The CDR3 nucleotides are TGTGCCATCAGTGGATCCCACAGGGGAGCCACAGATACGCAGTATTTT. Translation: CAISGSHRGATDTQYF.

This clonotype was picked up many times. The chain joins TRBV7-6 to TRBJ2-7; tentatively, D is TRBD1 (6 bases). CDR3 length equals 15 residues. V lost 4 bases and J 4 bases, leaving 17 bases between the germline ends. Looked up from germline, CDR1 is SGHVS and CDR2 is FNYEAQ. The CDR3 here is CASSSPRRGNYEQYF. The CDR3 DNA follows: TGTGCCAGCAGCTCCCCGCGCAGGGGAAATTACGAGCAGTACTTC.

The V call is TRBV20-1, the J call TRBJ2-3, with TRBD2 identical over 10 bases. After removal of 3 bases from V and 2 bases from J, the junction contained 8 bases not matched to a gene. Germline CDR1 reads DFQATT; CDR2 reads SNEGSKA (reference sequence). The CDR3 totals 16 residues. The chain's CDR3 is CSASGLAGAYTDTQYF. CDR3 nucleotide sequence: TGCAGTGCTAGCGGGCTAGCGGGGGCCTACACAGATACGCAGTATTTT.